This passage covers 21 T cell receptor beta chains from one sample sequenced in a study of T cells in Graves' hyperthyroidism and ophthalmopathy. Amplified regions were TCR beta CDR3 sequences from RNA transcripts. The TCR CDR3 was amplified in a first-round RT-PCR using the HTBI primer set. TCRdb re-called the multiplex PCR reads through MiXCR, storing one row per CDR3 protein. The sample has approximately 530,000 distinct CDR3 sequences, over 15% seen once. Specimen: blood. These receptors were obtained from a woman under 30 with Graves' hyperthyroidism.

The DNA of the CDR3 is TGTGCCGCAAAAGACGTGGCCAAAAACATTCAGTACTTC. Translated: CAAKDVAKNIQYF. The chain has TRBV27 and TRBJ2-4; D unresolved. V was shortened by 11 bases and J by 1 base, with 12 bases between the two germline ends. The CDR3 runs 13 residues. Germline lookup yields CDR1 MNHEY and CDR2 SMNVEV (reference sequence).

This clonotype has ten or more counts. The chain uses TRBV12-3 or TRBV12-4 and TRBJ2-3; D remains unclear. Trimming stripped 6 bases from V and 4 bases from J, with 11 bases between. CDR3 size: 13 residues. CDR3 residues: CASSTTAADTQYF. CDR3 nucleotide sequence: TGTGCCAGCAGCACCACGGCCGCAGATACGCAGTATTTT.

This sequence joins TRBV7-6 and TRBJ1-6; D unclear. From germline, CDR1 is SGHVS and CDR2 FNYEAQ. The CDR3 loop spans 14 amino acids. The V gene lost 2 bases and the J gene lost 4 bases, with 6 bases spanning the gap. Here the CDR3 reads CASSLSQYNSPLHF. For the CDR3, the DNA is TGTGCCAGCAGCTTAAGTCAGTATAATTCACCCCTCCACTTT.

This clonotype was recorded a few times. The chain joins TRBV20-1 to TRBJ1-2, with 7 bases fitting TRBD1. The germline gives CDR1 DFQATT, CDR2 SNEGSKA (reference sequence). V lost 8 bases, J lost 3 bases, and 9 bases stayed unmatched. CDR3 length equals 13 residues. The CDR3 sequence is CSPPGGADYGYTF. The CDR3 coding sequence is TGCAGTCCTCCAGGGGGGGCGGACTATGGCTACACCTTC.

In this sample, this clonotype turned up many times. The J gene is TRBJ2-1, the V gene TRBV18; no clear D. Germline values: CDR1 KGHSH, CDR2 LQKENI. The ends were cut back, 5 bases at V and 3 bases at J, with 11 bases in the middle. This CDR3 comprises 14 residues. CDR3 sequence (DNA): TGTGCCAGCTCATTCTCTAGAATCTACAATGAGCAGTTCTTC. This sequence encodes CASSFSRIYNEQFF.

The DNA for the CDR3 is TGTGCCAGCAGTTCAACTCAGGGGCGCACTGAAGCTTTCTTT. This translates into CASSSTQGRTEAFF. V and J are TRBV12-3 or TRBV12-4 and TRBJ1-1, with a possible D match to TRBD1 (6 bases). V was shortened by 4 bases and J by 4 bases, with 13 bases between the two germline ends. The length of the CDR3 is 14 residues.

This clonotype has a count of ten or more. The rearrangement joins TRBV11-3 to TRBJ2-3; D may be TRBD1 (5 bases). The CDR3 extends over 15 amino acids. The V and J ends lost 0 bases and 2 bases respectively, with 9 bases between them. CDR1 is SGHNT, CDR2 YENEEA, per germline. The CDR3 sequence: CASSLEGLDTDTQYF. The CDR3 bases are TGTGCCAGCAGCTTAGAGGGGCTGGACACAGATACGCAGTATTTT.

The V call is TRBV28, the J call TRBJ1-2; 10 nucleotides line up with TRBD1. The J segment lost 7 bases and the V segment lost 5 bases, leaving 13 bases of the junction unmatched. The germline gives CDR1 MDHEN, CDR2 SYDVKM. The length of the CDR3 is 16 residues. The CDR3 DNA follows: TGTGCCAGCAGTCCACCGGACAGGGGGGCGGTCGGTGGCTACACCTTC. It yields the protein CASSPPDRGAVGGYTF.

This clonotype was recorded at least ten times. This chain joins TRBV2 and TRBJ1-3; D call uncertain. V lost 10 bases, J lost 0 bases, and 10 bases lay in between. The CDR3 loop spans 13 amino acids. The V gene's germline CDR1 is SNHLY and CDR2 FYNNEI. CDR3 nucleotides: TGTGCCATCCCAGGTTACTCTGGAAACACCATATATTTT. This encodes CAIPGYSGNTIYF.

DNA for the CDR3: TGTGCCAGCAGCTTAGTGGCCAGGGGGGGTGAAAAACTGTTTTTT. This translates into CASSLVARGGEKLFF. This rearrangement joins TRBV7-3 to TRBJ1-4; 7 bases line up with TRBD1. V gave up 2 bases and J gave up 7 bases; unmatched junction bases: 7. Germline V lookup: CDR1 SGHTA, CDR2 FQGTGA. The CDR3 is made up of 15 amino acids. The variable domain in full, completed from reference TRBV7-3 and TRBJ1-4, reads GAGVSQTPSNKVTEKGKYVELRCDPISGHTALYWYRQSLGQGPEFLIYFQGTGAADDSGLPNDRFFAVRPEGSVSTLKIQRTERGDSAVYLCASSLVARGGEKLFFGSGTQLSVL.

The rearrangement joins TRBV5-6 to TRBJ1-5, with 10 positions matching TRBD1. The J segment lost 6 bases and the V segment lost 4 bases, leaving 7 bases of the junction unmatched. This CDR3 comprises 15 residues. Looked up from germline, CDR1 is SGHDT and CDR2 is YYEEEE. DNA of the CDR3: TGTGCCAGCAGCAAGACAGGGGGCTGGACTCAGCCCCAGCATTTT. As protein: CASSKTGGWTQPQHF.

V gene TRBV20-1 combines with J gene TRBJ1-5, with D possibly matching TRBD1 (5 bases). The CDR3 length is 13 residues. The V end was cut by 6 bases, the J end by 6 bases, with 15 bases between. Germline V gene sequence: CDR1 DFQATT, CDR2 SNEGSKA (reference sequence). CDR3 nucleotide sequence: TGCAGTGCCCAGTCAGGGCTGCGTCAGCCCCAGCATTTT. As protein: CSAQSGLRQPQHF.

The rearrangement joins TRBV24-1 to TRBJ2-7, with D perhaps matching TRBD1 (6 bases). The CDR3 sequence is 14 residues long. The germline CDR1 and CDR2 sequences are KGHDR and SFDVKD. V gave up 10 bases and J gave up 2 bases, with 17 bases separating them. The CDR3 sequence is CATEDSRTPYEQYF. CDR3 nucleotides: TGTGCCACGGAGGACAGCCGAACCCCCTACGAGCAGTACTTC.

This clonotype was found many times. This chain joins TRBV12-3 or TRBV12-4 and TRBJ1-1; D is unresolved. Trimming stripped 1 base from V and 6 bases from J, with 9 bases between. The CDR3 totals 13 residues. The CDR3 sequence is CASSLGAGPEAFF. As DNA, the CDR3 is TGTGCCAGCAGTTTAGGAGCCGGCCCTGAAGCTTTCTTT.

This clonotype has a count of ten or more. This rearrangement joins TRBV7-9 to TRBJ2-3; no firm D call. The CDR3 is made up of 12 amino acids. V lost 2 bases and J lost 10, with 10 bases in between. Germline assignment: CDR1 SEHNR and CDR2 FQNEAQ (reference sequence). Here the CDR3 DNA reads TGTGCCAGCAGCTTATATAGTCCCGCGCAGTATTTT. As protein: CASSLYSPAQYF.

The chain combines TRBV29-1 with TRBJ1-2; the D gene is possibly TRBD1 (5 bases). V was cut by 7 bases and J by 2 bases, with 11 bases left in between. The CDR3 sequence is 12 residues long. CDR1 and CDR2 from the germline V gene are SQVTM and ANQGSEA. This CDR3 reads CSASDTNYGYTF. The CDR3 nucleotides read TGCAGCGCCTCGGACACAAACTATGGCTACACCTTC.

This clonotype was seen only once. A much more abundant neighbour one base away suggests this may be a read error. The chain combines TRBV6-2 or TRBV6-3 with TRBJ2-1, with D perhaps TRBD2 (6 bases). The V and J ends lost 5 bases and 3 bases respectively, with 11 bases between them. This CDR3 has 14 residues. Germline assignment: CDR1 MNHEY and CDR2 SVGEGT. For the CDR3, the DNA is TGTGCCAGCAGTGACGGGCGGGACTACAATGAGCAGTTCTTC. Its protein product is CASSDGRDYNEQFF.

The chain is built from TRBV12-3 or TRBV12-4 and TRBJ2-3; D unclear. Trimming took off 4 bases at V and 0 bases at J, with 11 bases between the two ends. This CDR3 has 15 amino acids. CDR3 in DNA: TGTGCCAGCAGTTCGATGGCTACGAGCACAGATACGCAGTATTTT. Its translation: CASSSMATSTDTQYF.

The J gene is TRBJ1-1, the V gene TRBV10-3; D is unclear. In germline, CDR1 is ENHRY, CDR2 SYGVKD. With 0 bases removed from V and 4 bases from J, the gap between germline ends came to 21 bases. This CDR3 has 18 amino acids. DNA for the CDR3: TGTGCCATCAGTGAGTCTTGGCGATCCGGGAGAATAAGCACTGAAGCTTTCTTT. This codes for CAISESWRSGRISTEAFF.

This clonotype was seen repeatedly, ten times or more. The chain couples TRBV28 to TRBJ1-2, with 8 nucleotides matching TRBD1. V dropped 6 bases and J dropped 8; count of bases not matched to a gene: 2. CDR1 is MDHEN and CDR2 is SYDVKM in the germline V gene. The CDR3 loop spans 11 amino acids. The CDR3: CASRTGEGYTF. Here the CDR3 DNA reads TGTGCCAGCAGGACAGGGGAGGGCTACACCTTC.

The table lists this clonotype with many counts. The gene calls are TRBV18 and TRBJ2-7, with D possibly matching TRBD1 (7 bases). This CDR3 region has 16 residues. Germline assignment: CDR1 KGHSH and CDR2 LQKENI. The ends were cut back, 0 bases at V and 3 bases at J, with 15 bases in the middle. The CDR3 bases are TGTGCCAGCTCACCACCCGGCGGGACAGCAAACTACGAGCAGTACTTC. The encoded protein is CASSPPGGTANYEQYF.